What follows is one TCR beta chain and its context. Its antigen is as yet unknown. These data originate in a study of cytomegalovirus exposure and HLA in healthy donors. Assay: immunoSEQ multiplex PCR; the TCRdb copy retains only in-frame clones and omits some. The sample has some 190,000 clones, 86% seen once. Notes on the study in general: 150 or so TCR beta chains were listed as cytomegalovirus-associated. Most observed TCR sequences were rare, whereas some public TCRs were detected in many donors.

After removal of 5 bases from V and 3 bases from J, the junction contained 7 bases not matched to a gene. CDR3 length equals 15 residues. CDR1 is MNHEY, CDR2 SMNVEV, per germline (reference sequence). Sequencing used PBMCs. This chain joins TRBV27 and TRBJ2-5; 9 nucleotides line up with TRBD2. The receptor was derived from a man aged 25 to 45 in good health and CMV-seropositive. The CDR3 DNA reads TGTGCCAGCAGTCAACACATAGCGGGGGAAGAGACCCAGTACTTC. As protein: CASSQHIAGEETQYF.